One sample yielded the 2 T cell receptor beta chains listed below, sequenced in a study of T cells in Graves' hyperthyroidism and ophthalmopathy. Researchers amplified the TCR beta CDR3 regions from RNA transcripts. The HTBI primer set was used in a first-round RT-PCR of the TCR CDR3. TCRdb re-called the multiplex PCR reads through MiXCR, storing one row per CDR3 protein. This sample has 660,000 or so distinct CDR3 sequences, with 45% found just once. The specimen sequenced was peripheral blood or thyroid tissue (not recorded which). These receptors came from an adult man with Graves' disease, either hyperthyroidism or ophthalmopathy (not recorded which).

Many counts were recorded for this clonotype. The chain is built from TRBV5-1 and TRBJ2-7, with TRBD2 identical over 10 bases. CDR1 is SGHRS and CDR2 is YFSETQ in the germline V gene. The CDR3 covers 15 residues. The trim removed 1 base at V and 3 bases at J, leaving 4 bases unmatched. The CDR3 loop is CASSLSGRAVYEQYF. The CDR3 DNA reads as TGCGCCAGCAGCTTGAGCGGGAGGGCCGTCTACGAGCAGTACTTC.

This clonotype was detected a few times. At one end, the junction sequence differs from germline, possibly due to a read error. In nucleotides, the CDR3 is TGTGCCAGCAGTATGACAGGGGGGCATTCACCCCTCCACTTT. Residues: CASSMTGGHSPLHF. This chain connects TRBV10-3 to TRBJ1-6, with 9 bases aligning to TRBD1. The germline gives CDR1 ENHRY, CDR2 SYGVKD. The CDR3 has 14 amino acids.